These T cell receptor beta chains were read from a single sample in a study of blood T cells in healthy people across ages. Using its own MiXCR run on the 5' RACE reads, TCRdb lists one record per CDR3 protein. The sample consists of about 1,500,000 distinct CDR3 sequences, 42% of them appearing once. The sequencing input was blood. The receptor source for this set is a woman between 18 and 29 years old in good health. Each CDR3 is given with its conserved first and last residue. Expanded clones get a size class; other rows say once, few or many, or leave the size out.

J	size	V	CDR3
TRBJ2-5	few	TRBV29-1	CSVPSRASGEYNEQYF
.	.	TRBV6-1	CASSVKPGQGVNEQYF
TRBJ2-1	.	TRBV12-3/TRBV12-4	CASSLEVGWEQFF
TRBJ1-5	few	TRBV6-2/TRBV6-3	CASSLQGMGNQPQHF
TRBJ2-7	.	TRBV2	CASRNLAGRYEQYF
TRBJ2-3	few	TRBV29-1	CSVAGQYDTDTQYF
TRBJ1-2	.	TRBV10-3	CAISESGRAYGYTF
TRBJ1-2	.	TRBV27	CASSLSETALPHYGYTF
TRBJ2-5	.	TRBV29-1	CSAGTGQYF
TRBJ1-2	few	TRBV5-1	CASSLYVPLGGYTF
TRBJ2-7	.	TRBV28	CASSLDRGGEYF
.	.	TRBV28	CTSSSPGVPEQYF
TRBJ1-1	.	TRBV5-1	CASSKTGQGNTEAFF
TRBJ2-1	once	TRBV7-9	CASSLERREGQFF
TRBJ2-5	.	TRBV6-2/TRBV6-3	CASMNTQETQYF
TRBJ2-4	few	TRBV10-1	CASSAGTGGDIQYF
TRBJ1-1	.	TRBV28	CASSSGTLTEAFF
.	once	TRBV6-5	CASSYSLAGGAYEQYF
TRBJ2-4	.	TRBV7-2	CAGSPVAGESYEQYF
TRBJ2-5	.	TRBV20-1	CSARSCLPGQQETQYF
TRBJ2-7	few	TRBV20-1	CSGGGSWSEQYF
TRBJ1-1	.	TRBV7-2	CASSQVPANTEAFF
TRBJ2-7	once	TRBV6-1	CASSEDPGKAARGEQYF
TRBJ2-1	.	TRBV29-1	CSVGRTEQFF
TRBJ1-5	.	TRBV7-9	CASSPDTNQPQHF
TRBJ1-2	few	TRBV2	CASRAAKSGQDYGYTF
TRBJ2-1	.	TRBV29-1	CSVEEGENEQFF
.	.	TRBV10-3	CAVKPGTGEDEQYF
TRBJ1-1	few	TRBV10-3	CAISARTGGNTEAFF
TRBJ2-6	.	TRBV6-5	CASAGAPSGANVLTF
TRBJ1-6	.	TRBV28	CASSPGDRNSPLHF
TRBJ1-6	.	TRBV28	CASSPPDRDSPLHF
TRBJ2-7	many	TRBV9	CASSVGPLSSYEQYF
TRBJ2-7	.	TRBV2	CASGSGLASYEQYF
TRBJ2-3	.	TRBV30	CAWSVLGGNPTDTQYF
TRBJ2-3	.	TRBV20-1	CSAYPGTSGSRTDTQYF
.	.	TRBV6-5	CASSYATGKGETQYF
TRBJ2-4	.	TRBV20-1	CSARDYSGDENIQYF
TRBJ2-1	.	TRBV6-6	CASVGGDEQFF
.	.	TRBV10-3	CAISPSGVSSYNEQYF
TRBJ2-1	few	TRBV7-8	CASSLVGGGNNEQFF
TRBJ1-2	few	TRBV3-1	CASSRQGYVTGEGYTF
TRBJ1-6	.	TRBV28	CASRPQGALNSPLHF
TRBJ2-7	.	TRBV6-2/TRBV6-3	CASSRRGNYEQYF
TRBJ1-2	.	TRBV20-1	CSARSGPNYGYTF
TRBJ2-3	few	TRBV10-3	CAISEGGLNTQYF
TRBJ1-5	.	TRBV28	CASTPVREVWGNQPQHF
TRBJ1-2	.	TRBV9	CASSLDLGQGVPGYTF
TRBJ1-2	.	TRBV25-1	CASSGGGSANYGYTF
TRBJ1-1	.	TRBV5-1	CASSYDRPPLEAFF
TRBJ1-6	.	TRBV7-3	CASSPSFGSPPHF
TRBJ1-1	.	TRBV12-3/TRBV12-4	CASSLNVGGVGASTEAFF
TRBJ2-1	many	TRBV4-1	CASSQEAAGVYNEQFF
TRBJ2-1	.	TRBV20-1	CSASRNSGGSYNEQFF
TRBJ1-2	.	TRBV3-1	CASSQRRSPVVSGYTF
TRBJ2-4	.	TRBV6-4	CASWNRVGEQYF
TRBJ2-7	.	TRBV10-3	CAIRAGQGGEQYF
TRBJ2-1	.	TRBV7-8	CASSLGPSSNEQFF
TRBJ2-5	.	TRBV10-3	CAISVTAGGSETQYF
TRBJ2-7	.	TRBV28	CASSPQSSLGEQYF